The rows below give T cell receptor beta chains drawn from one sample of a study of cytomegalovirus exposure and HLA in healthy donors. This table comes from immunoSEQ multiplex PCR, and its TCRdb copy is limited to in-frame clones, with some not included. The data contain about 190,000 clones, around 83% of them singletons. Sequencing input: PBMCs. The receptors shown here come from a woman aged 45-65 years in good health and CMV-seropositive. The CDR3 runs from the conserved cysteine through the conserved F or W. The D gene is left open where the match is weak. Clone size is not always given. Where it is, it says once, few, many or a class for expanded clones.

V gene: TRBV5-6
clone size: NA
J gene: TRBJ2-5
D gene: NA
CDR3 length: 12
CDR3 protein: CASRGLPREQYF
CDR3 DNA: TGTGCCAGCAGAGGACTTCCGAGGGAGCAGTACTTC

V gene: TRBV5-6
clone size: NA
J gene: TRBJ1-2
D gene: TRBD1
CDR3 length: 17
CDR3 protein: CASSHTARGPRNYGYTF
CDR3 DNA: TGTGCCAGCAGCCACACCGCTAGGGGGCCACGGAACTATGGCTACACCTTC

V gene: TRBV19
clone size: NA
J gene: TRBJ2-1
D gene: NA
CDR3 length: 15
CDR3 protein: CASSSFEGERDDQFF
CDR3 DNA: TGTGCCAGTAGTTCTTTTGAGGGGGAGCGGGACGACCAGTTCTTC

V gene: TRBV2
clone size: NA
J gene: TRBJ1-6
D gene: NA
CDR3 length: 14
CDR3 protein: CASTTGHLNSPLHF
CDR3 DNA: TGTGCCAGCACCACGGGACACCTTAATTCACCCCTCCACTTT

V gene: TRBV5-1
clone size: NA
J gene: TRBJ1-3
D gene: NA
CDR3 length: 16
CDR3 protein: CASSLVGAGSGNTIYF
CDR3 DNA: TGCGCCAGCAGCTTGGTAGGGGCAGGCTCTGGAAACACCATATATTTT

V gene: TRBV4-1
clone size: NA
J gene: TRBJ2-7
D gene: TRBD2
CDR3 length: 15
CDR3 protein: CASSYLAGGTYEQYF
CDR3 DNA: TGCGCCAGCAGCTACCTAGCGGGGGGGACCTACGAGCAGTACTTC

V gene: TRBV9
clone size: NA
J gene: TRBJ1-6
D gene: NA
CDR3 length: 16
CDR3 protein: CASSVDEGESNSPLHF
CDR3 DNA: TGTGCCAGCAGCGTAGACGAGGGGGAGTCAAATTCACCCCTCCACTTT

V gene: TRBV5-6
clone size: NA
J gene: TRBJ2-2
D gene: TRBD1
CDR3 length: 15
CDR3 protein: CASMEQGAGTGELFF
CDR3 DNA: TGTGCCAGCATGGAACAGGGGGCGGGGACCGGGGAGCTGTTTTTT

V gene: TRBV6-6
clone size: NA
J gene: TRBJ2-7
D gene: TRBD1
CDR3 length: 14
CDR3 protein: CASSYYRDSYEQYF
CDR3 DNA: TGTGCCAGCAGTTACTATCGGGACAGCTACGAGCAGTACTTC

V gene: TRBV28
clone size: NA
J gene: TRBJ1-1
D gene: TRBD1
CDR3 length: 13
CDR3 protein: CASRTTGSREAFF
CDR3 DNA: TGTGCCAGCAGGACGACAGGGTCTCGGGAGGCTTTCTTT

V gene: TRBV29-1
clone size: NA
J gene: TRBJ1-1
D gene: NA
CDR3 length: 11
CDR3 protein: CSVEIRGKTFF
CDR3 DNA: TGCAGCGTTGAGATCAGGGGAAAAACTTTCTTT

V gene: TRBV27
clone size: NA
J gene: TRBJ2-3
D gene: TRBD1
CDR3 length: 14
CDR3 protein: CASRHDRVTDTQYF
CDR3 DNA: TGTGCCAGCAGACACGACAGGGTCACAGATACGCAGTATTTT

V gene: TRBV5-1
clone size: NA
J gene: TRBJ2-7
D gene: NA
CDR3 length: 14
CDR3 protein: CASSPRTGSYEQYF
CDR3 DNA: TGCGCCAGCAGCCCTCGTACAGGTTCCTACGAGCAGTACTTC

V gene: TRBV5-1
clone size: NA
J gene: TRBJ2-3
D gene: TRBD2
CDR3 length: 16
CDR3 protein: CASSLEVGRGTDTQYF
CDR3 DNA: TGCGCCAGCAGCTTGGAAGTGGGGAGGGGCACAGATACGCAGTATTTT

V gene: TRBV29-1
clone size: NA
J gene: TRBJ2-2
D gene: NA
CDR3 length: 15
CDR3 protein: CSVPLTADGTGELFF
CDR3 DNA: TGCAGCGTCCCCTTGACAGCCGACGGCACCGGGGAGCTGTTTTTT

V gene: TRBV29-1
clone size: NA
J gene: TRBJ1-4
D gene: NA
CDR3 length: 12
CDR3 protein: CSVVWGDEKLFF
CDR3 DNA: TGCAGCGTTGTATGGGGGGATGAAAAACTGTTTTTT

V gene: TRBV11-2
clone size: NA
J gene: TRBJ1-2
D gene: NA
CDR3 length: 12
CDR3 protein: CASSLDGYGYTF
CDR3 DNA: TGTGCCAGCAGCTTAGACGGCTATGGCTACACCTTC

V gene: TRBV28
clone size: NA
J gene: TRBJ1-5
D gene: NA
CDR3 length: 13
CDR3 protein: CASRITGTQPQHF
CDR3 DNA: TGTGCCAGCCGGATTACAGGGACGCAGCCCCAGCATTTT

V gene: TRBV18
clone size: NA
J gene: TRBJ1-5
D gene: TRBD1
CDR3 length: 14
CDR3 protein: CASSRGQANQPQHF
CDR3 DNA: TGTGCCAGCTCACGCGGACAGGCGAATCAGCCCCAGCATTTT

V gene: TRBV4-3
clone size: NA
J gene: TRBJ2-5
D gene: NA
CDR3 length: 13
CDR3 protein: CASSQKAQETQYF
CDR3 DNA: TGCGCCAGCAGCCAGAAAGCCCAAGAGACCCAGTACTTC

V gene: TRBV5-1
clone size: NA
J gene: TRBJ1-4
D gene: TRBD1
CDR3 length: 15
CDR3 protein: CASSSGQERNEKLFF
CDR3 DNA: TGCGCCAGCAGCTCCGGACAGGAACGAAATGAAAAACTGTTTTTT

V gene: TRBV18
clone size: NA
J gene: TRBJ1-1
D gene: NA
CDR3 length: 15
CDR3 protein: CASSSGRGMNTEAFF
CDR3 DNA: TGTGCCAGCTCATCAGGGAGGGGGATGAACACTGAAGCTTTCTTT

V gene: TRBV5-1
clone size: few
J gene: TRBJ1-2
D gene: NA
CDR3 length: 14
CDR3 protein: CASSQEAGHGGYTF
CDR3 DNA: TGCGCCAGCAGCCAAGAGGCAGGGCACGGTGGCTACACCTTC

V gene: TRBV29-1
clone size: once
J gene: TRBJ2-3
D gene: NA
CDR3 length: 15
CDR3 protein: CSVLPPVVVPDTQYF
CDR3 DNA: TGCAGCGTCCTCCCCCCGGTGGTCGTCCCAGATACGCAGTATTTT

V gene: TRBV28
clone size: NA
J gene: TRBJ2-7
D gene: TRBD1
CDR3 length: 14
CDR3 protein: CASRGTGDSYEQYF
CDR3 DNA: TGTGCCAGCAGGGGGACAGGGGACTCCTACGAGCAGTACTTC

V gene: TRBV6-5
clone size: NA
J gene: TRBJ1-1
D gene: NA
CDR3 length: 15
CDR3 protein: CASSYSRMRGTEAFF
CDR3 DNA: TGTGCCAGCAGTTACTCGAGGATGCGGGGCACTGAAGCTTTCTTT

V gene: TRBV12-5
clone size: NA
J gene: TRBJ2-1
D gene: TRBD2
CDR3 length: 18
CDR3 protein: CASVRSLSGGRSYNEQFF
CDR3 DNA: TGTGCTAGTGTAAGGAGTCTGAGCGGGGGGAGGAGCTACAATGAGCAGTTCTTC

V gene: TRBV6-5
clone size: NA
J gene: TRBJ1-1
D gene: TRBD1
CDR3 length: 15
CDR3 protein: CASSYSWTGRTEAFF
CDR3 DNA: TGTGCCAGCAGTTACTCCTGGACAGGGCGGACTGAAGCTTTCTTT

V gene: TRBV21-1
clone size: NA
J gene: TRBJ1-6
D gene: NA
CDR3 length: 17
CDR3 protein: CASSRGGPHRYNSPLHF
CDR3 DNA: TGTGCCAGCAGCAGAGGGGGACCCCACCGGTATAATTCACCCCTCCACTTT

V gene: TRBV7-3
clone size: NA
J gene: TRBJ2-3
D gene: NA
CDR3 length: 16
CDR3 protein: CASSLTGAASTDTQYF
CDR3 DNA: TGTGCCAGCAGCTTAACAGGGGCAGCAAGCACAGATACGCAGTATTTT

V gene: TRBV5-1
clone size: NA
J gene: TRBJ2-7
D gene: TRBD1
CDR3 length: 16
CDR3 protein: CASSLGATGGNYEQYF
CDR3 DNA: TGCGCCAGCAGCTTGGGAGCGACAGGGGGCAACTACGAGCAGTACTTC

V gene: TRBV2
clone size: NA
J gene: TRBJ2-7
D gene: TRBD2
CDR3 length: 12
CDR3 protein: CASSGGGYEQYF
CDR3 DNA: TGTGCCAGCAGTGGCGGGGGGTACGAGCAGTACTTC